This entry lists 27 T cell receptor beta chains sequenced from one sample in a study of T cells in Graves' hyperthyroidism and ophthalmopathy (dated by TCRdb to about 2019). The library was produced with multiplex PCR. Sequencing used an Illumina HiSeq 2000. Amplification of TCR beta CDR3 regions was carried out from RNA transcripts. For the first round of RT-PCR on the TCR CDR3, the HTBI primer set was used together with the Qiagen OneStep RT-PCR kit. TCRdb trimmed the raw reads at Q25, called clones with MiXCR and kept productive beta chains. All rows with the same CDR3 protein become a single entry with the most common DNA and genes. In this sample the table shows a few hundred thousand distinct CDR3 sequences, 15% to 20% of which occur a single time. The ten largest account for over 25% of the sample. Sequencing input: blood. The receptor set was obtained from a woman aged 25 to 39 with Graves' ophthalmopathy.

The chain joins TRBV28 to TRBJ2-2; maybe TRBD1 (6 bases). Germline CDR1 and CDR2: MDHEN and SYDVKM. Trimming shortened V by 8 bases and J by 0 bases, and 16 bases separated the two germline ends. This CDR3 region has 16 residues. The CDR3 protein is CASSNPRDTNTGELFF. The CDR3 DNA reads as TGTGCCAGCTCAAACCCCAGGGACACGAACACCGGGGAGCTGTTTTTT.

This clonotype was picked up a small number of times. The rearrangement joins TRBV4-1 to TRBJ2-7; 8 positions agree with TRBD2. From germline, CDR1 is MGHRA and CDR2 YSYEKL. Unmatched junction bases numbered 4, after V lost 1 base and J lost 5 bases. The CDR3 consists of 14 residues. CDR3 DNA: TGCGCCAGCAGCCAAGGGACTAGCAGTCACGAGCAGTACTTC. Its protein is CASSQGTSSHEQYF.

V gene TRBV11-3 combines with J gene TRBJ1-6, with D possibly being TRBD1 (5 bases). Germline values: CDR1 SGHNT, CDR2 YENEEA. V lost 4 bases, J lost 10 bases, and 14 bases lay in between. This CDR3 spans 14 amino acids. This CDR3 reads CASSSGQPSSPLHF. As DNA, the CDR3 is TGTGCCAGCAGCTCAGGACAACCTTCCTCACCCCTCCACTTT.

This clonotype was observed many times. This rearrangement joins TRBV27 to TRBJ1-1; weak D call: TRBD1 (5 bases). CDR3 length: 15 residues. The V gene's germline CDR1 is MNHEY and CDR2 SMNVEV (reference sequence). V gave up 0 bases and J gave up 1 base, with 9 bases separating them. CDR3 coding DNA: TGTGCCAGCAGTTTATCTTCCGGGGCGAACACTGAAGCTTTCTTT. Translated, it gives CASSLSSGANTEAFF.

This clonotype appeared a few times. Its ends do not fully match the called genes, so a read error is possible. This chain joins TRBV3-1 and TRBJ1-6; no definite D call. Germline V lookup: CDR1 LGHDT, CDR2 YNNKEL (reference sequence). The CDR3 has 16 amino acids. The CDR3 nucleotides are TGTGTCAGCAGCCAAGATTGGGCACTAAATAATTCACCCCTCCACTTT. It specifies CVSSQDWALNNSPLHF.

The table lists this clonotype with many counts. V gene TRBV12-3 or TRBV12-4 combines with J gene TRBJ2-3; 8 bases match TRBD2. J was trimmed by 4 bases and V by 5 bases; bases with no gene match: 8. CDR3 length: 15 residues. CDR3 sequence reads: CASSQAGEGADTQYF. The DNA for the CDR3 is TGTGCCAGCAGTCAAGCGGGAGAAGGTGCAGATACGCAGTATTTT.

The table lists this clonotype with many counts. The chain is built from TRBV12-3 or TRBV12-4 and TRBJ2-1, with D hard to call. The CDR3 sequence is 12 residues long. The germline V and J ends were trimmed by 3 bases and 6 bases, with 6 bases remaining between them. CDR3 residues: CASSFRVNEQFF. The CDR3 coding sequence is TGTGCCAGCAGTTTTAGGGTCAATGAGCAGTTCTTC.

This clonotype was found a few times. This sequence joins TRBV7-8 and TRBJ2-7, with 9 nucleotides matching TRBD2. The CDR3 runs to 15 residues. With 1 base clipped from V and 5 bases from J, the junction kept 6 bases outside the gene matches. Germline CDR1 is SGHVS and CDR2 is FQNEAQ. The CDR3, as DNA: TGTGCCAGCAGCTTAGGCCTAGCGGGACTCGACGAGCAGTACTTC. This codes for CASSLGLAGLDEQYF.

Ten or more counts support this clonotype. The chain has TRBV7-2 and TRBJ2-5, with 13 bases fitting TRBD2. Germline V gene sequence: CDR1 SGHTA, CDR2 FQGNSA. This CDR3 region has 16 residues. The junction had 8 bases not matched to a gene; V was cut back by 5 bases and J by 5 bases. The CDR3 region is CASSPARTSGGETQYF. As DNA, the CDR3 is TGTGCCAGCAGCCCCGCGCGGACTAGCGGGGGTGAGACCCAGTACTTC.

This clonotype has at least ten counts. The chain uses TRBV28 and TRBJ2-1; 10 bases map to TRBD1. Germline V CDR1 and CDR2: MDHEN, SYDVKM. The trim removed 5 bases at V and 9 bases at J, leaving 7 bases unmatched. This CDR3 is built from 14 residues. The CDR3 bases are TGTGCCAGCAGTATATCGGGACAGGGGTCTGAGCAGTTCTTC. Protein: CASSISGQGSEQFF.

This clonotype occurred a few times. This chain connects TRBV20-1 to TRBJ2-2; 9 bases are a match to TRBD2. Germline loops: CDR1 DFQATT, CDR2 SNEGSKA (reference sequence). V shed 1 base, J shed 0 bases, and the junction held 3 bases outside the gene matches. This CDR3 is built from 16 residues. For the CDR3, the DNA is TGCAGTGCTAGAGGAATAGCGGGAGCGAACACCGGGGAGCTGTTTTTT. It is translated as CSARGIAGANTGELFF.

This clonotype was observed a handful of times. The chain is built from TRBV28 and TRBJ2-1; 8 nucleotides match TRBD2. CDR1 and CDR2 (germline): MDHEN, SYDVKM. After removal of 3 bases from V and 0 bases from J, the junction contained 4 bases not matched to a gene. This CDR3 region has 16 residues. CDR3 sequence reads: CASSFPSGSSYNEQFF. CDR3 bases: TGTGCCAGCAGTTTCCCCAGCGGGAGCTCCTACAATGAGCAGTTCTTC.

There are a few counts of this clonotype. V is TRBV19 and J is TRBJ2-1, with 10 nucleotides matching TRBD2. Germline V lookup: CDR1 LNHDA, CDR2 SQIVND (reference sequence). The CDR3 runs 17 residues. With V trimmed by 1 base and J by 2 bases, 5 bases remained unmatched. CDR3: CASSIGGSGRPYNEQFF. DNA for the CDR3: TGTGCCAGTAGTATAGGAGGTAGCGGGAGGCCCTACAATGAGCAGTTCTTC.

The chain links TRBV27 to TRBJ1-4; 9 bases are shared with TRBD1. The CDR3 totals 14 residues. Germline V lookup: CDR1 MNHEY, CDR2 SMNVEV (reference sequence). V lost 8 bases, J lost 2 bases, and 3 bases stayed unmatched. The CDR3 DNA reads TGTGCCAGCTGGACAGGGGAGACTAATGAAAAACTGTTTTTT. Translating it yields CASWTGETNEKLFF. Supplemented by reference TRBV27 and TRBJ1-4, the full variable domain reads EAQVTQNPRYLITVTGKKLTVTCSQNMNHEYMSWYRQDPGLGLRQIYYSMNVEVTDKGDVPEGYKVSRKEKRNFPLILESPSPNQTSLYFCASWTGETNEKLFFGSGTQLSVL.

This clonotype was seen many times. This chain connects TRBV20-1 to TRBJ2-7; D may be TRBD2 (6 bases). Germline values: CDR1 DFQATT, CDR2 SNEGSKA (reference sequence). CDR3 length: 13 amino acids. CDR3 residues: CSPQGGFSYEQYF. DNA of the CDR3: TGCAGCCCACAAGGAGGGTTCTCCTACGAGCAGTACTTC.

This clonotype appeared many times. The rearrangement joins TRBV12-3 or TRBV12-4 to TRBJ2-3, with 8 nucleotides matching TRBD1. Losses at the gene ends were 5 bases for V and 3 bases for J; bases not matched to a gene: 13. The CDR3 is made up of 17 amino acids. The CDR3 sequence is CASSEAYRGIGTDTQYF. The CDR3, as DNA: TGTGCCAGCAGTGAGGCTTACAGGGGGATTGGAACAGATACGCAGTATTTT.

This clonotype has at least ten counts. The CDR3, as DNA: TGTGCCAGCAGTTTAGCCTACGGAGCTGAAGCTTTCTTT. As protein: CASSLAYGAEAFF. The V call is TRBV12-3 or TRBV12-4, the J call TRBJ1-1; no definite D call. This CDR3 spans 13 amino acids. The ends were cut back, 0 bases at V and 6 bases at J, with 8 bases in the middle.

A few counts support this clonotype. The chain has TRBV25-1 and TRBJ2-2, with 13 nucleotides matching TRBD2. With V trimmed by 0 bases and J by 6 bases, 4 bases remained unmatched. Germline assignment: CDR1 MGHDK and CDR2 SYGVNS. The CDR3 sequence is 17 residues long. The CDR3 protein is CASSEYGTSGNAGELFF. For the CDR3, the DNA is TGTGCCAGCAGTGAATATGGGACTAGCGGGAATGCCGGGGAGCTGTTTTTT. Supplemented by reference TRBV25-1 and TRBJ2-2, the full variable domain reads EADIYQTPRYLVIGTGKKITLECSQTMGHDKMYWYQQDPGMELHLIHYSYGVNSTEKGDLSSESTVSRIRTEHFPLTLESARPSHTSQYLCASSEYGTSGNAGELFFGEGSRLTVL.

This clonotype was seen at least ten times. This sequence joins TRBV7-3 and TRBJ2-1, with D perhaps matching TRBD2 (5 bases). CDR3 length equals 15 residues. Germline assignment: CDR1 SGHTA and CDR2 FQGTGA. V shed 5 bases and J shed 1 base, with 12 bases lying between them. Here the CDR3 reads CASSREGNSYNEQFF. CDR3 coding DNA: TGTGCCAGCAGCCGTGAGGGTAATTCCTACAATGAGCAGTTCTTC.

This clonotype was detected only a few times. The CDR3 sequence is CSASMVWANVLTF. CDR3 in DNA: TGCAGTGCTAGTATGGTCTGGGCCAACGTCCTGACTTTC. This chain uses TRBV20-1 with TRBJ2-6; D not resolved. CDR3 length: 13 residues. V was cut by 3 bases and J by 5 bases, with 8 bases left in between. CDR1 and CDR2 from the germline V gene are DFQATT and SNEGSKA (reference sequence).

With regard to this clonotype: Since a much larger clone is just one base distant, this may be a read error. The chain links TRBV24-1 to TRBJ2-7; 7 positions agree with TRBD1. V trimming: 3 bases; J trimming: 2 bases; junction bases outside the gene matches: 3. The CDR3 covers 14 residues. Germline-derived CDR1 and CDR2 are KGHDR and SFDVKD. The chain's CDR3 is CATSDMGQPYEQYF. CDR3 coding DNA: TGTGCCACCAGTGATATGGGACAGCCCTACGAGCAGTACTTC.

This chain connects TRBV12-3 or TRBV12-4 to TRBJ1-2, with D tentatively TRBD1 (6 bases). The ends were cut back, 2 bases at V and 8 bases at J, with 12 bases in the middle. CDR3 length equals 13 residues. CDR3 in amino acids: CASSLWDNDGYTF. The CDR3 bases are TGTGCCAGCAGTTTATGGGACAATGACGGCTACACCTTC.

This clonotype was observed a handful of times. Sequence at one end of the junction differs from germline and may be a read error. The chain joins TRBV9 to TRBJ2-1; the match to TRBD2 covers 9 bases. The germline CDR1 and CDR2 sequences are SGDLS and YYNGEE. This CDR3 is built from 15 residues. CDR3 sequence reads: CAGSSGQREVGEQFF. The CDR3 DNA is TGTGCCGGCAGCTCAGGACAGCGGGAGGTAGGAGAGCAGTTCTTC. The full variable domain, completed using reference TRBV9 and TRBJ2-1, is DSGVTQTPKHLITATGQRVTLRCSPRSGDLSVYWYQQSLDQGLQFLIQYYNGEERAKGNILERFSAQQFPDLHSELNLSSLELGDSALYFCAGSSGQREVGEQFFGPGTRLTVL.

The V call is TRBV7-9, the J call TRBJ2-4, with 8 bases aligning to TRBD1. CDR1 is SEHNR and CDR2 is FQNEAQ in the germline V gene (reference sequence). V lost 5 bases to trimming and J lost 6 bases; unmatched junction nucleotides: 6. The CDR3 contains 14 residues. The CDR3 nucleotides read TGTGCCAGCAGCCCTGTAGACAGGGGAAACATTCAGTACTTC. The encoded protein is CASSPVDRGNIQYF. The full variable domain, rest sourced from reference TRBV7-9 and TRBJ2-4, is DTGVSQNPRHKITKRGQNVTFRCDPISEHNRLYWYRQTLGQGPEFLTYFQNEAQLEKSRLLSDRFSAERPKGSFSTLEIQRTEQGDSAMYLCASSPVDRGNIQYFGAGTRLSVL.

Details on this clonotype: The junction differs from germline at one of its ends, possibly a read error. DNA for the CDR3: TGCGCCAGCGGTGACCGGGTGGGCCGGGATACGCAGTATTTT. Its translation: CASGDRVGRDTQYF. The V and J genes are TRBV10-1 and TRBJ2-3; D remains ambiguous. This CDR3 contains 14 residues. In germline, CDR1 is WNHNN, CDR2 SYGVQD (reference sequence).

The CDR3, as DNA: TGTGCCAGCAGTTTATCGTGGGGGGTTCGCACTGAAGCTTTCTTT. This translates into CASSLSWGVRTEAFF. The chain recombines TRBV27 with TRBJ1-1; D possibly corresponds to TRBD1 (5 bases). Germline CDR1 is MNHEY and CDR2 is SMNVEV (reference sequence). V was cut by 0 bases and J by 4 bases, with 12 bases left in between. This CDR3 comprises 15 residues.

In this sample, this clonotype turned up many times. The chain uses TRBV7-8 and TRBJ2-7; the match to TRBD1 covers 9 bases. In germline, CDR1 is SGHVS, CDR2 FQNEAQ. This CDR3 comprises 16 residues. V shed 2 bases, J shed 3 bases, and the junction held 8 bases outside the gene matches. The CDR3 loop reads CASSLTGTGLFYEQYF. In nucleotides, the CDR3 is TGTGCCAGCAGCTTAACCGGGACAGGGCTTTTCTACGAGCAGTACTTC.